A selection of T cell receptor beta chains follows, all from one sample in a study of beta chain features in type 1 diabetes. Measured with immunoSEQ multiplex PCR; TCRdb has only the in-frame clones, and not every one. The table shows about 660,000 clones, with over 11% occurring only once. Input material: naive CD4+ T cells from blood. The receptors shown here come from a man younger than 35 with type 1 diabetes. The CDR3 runs from the conserved cysteine through the conserved F or W. A D gene is named only where the DNA matches it firmly. Part of the rows lack a size; the others show once, few, many or a class for expanded clones.

TRBV28	NA	TRBD2	TRBJ2-2	CASREASGRAGELFF	TGTGCCAGCAGGGAGGCTAGCGGGAGGGCCGGGGAGCTGTTTTTT
TRBV5-1	NA	TRBD1	TRBJ2-5	CASSSRDRQETQYF	TGCGCCAGCAGCTCCCGGGACAGACAAGAGACCCAGTACTTC
TRBV18	NA	NA	TRBJ2-3	CASSPDTSDTQYF	TGTGCCAGCTCACCAGACACCTCAGATACGCAGTATTTT
TRBV30	few	NA	TRBJ2-7	CAWSTGISYEQYF	TGTGCCTGGAGTACGGGAATCTCCTACGAGCAGTACTTC
TRBV11-2	few	TRBD2	TRBJ2-1	CASSLKAGLRGGPMDEQFF	TGTGCCAGCAGCTTAAAGGCGGGATTGCGGGGGGGCCCTATGGATGAGCAGTTCTTC
TRBV6-5	NA	NA	TRBJ1-5	CASSLLGGQPQHF	TGTGCCAGCAGTTTACTCGGGGGACAGCCCCAGCATTTT
TRBV28	few	NA	TRBJ1-1	CASASSVTEAFF	TGTGCCAGCGCCTCGAGCGTAACTGAAGCTTTCTTT
TRBV6-4	NA	TRBD2	TRBJ2-3	CASSLRRGSTDTQYF	TGTGCCAGCAGTCTAAGGCGGGGGAGCACAGATACGCAGTATTTT
TRBV6-5	NA	NA	TRBJ2-5	CASSYPPGETQYF	TGTGCCAGCAGTTACCCACCTGGGGAGACCCAGTACTTC
TRBV29-1	NA	NA	TRBJ1-4	CSVASGVLDEKLFF	TGCAGCGTTGCTTCAGGGGTATTGGATGAAAAACTGTTTTTT
TRBV2	few	TRBD2	TRBJ2-5	CASSGPRTSGPGFEETQYF	TGTGCCAGCAGTGGCCCACGGACTAGCGGCCCGGGGTTCGAAGAGACCCAGTACTTC
TRBV29-1	NA	NA	TRBJ1-1	CSVVSGVSNTEAFF	TGCAGCGTTGTATCAGGGGTCTCGAACACTGAAGCTTTCTTT
TRBV9	few	NA	TRBJ2-1	CASTRDSGSYNEQFF	TGTGCCAGCACTAGGGACTCCGGCTCCTACAATGAGCAGTTCTTC
TRBV30	NA	NA	TRBJ1-3	CASPEGSGNTIYF	TGTGCCTCCCCCGAGGGTTCTGGAAACACCATATATTTT
TRBV9	few	NA	TRBJ2-5	CASSLTSGDQETQYF	TGTGCCAGCAGCTTAACCTCCGGGGACCAAGAGACCCAGTACTTC
TRBV9	NA	NA	TRBJ1-3	CASSVQGPDSGNTIYF	TGTGCCAGCAGCGTACAGGGCCCCGACTCTGGAAACACCATATATTTT
TRBV6-5	few	TRBD2	TRBJ2-7	CASSYSPSGGADEQYF	TGTGCCAGCAGTTACTCCCCCAGCGGGGGGGCCGACGAGCAGTACTTC
TRBV30	few	NA	TRBJ2-7	CAWRVRLREQYF	TGTGCCTGGAGGGTCCGTCTCCGCGAGCAGTACTTC
TRBV7-8	few	NA	TRBJ1-1	CASSPRAGTSTEAFF	TGTGCCAGCAGCCCCAGAGCAGGGACGTCCACTGAAGCTTTCTTT
TRBV4-2	few	TRBD1	TRBJ2-7	CASSQTGTYEQYF	TGTGCCAGCAGCCAGACAGGGACCTACGAGCAGTACTTC
TRBV29-1	NA	NA	TRBJ1-1	CSVEYGEAFF	TGCAGCGTTGAATACGGTGAAGCTTTCTTT
TRBV30	NA	TRBD1	TRBJ1-4	CAWRAGGGREKLFF	TGTGCCTGGAGGGCAGGGGGCGGTCGTGAAAAACTGTTTTTT
TRBV7-2	few	TRBD2	TRBJ2-1	CASSLAVSGGAREQFF	TGTGCCAGCAGCTTAGCCGTCAGCGGGGGGGCCCGGGAGCAGTTCTTC
TRBV5-1	few	NA	TRBJ2-7	CASSRGDPPSSYEQYF	TGCGCCAGCAGCCGCGGAGATCCCCCAAGCTCCTACGAGCAGTACTTC
TRBV6-5	NA	NA	TRBJ2-1	CASSSRQQGNEQFF	TGTGCCAGCAGCTCCCGTCAACAGGGAAATGAGCAGTTCTTC
TRBV7-6	few	TRBD2	TRBJ2-1	CAGPGLGNEQFF	TGTGCCGGCCCGGGACTAGGAAATGAGCAGTTCTTC
TRBV7-9	NA	NA	TRBJ1-1	CASTSYWMDTEAFF	TGTGCCAGCACCTCTTATTGGATGGACACTGAAGCTTTCTTT
TRBV28	NA	NA	TRBJ1-1	CASSSGDLNTEAFF	TGTGCCAGCAGTTCAGGGGACCTGAACACTGAAGCTTTCTTT
TRBV2	few	NA	TRBJ1-4	CASSERGSGEKLFF	TGTGCCAGCAGTGAACGGGGATCGGGCGAAAAACTGTTTTTT
TRBV5-1	few	NA	TRBJ1-2	CASSLAGAPSNYGYTF	TGCGCCAGCAGCTTGGCAGGTGCCCCATCTAACTATGGCTACACCTTC
TRBV5-4	few	NA	TRBJ1-4	CASSLGRPTTNEKLFF	TGTGCCAGCAGCTTGGGGAGACCGACCACTAATGAAAAACTGTTTTTT
TRBV4-3	NA	NA	TRBJ2-2	CASSQGVRTYTGELFF	TGCGCCAGCAGCCAAGGCGTCAGGACGTACACCGGGGAGCTGTTTTTT
TRBV6-6	NA	TRBD2	TRBJ2-7	CASSYRREKKTEQYF	TGTGCCAGCAGTTACCGGCGGGAGAAGAAAACCGAGCAGTACTTC
TRBV28	few	NA	TRBJ2-6	CASSSHGTGSGANVLTF	TGTGCCAGCAGTTCCCACGGGACGGGATCTGGGGCCAACGTCCTGACTTTC
TRBV18	few	NA	TRBJ1-1	CASSPVTQSRGEAFF	TGTGCCAGCTCACCAGTCACACAGTCCAGAGGAGAAGCTTTCTTT
TRBV30	few	NA	TRBJ1-2	CALPHSGYGYTF	TGTGCCCTTCCCCACTCCGGATATGGCTACACCTTC
TRBV6-5	NA	TRBD2	TRBJ2-1	CASSATSGRSAEQFF	TGTGCCAGCAGTGCGACTAGCGGGAGAAGCGCTGAGCAGTTCTTC
TRBV7-2	few	NA	TRBJ1-4	CASSLNRGDEKLFF	TGTGCCAGCAGCTTAAACAGAGGGGATGAAAAACTGTTTTTT
TRBV5-6	few	NA	TRBJ1-4	CASSLGITEKLFF	TGTGCCAGCAGCTTGGGAATTACTGAAAAACTGTTTTTT
TRBV5-8	few	NA	TRBJ1-2	CASSSEGYGYTF	TGTGCCAGCAGCTCGGAAGGGTATGGCTACACCTTC
TRBV30	NA	NA	TRBJ1-4	CAWSSLREGNEKLFF	TGTGCCTGGAGTTCCCTAAGGGAAGGGAACGAAAAACTGTTTTTT